This paragraph covers one T cell receptor (beta chain) sequence. This specimen comes from a study of blood T cell repertoires in COVID-19. The V gene's germline CDR1 is LGHNA and CDR2 YNFKEQ. Trimming pared 3 bases from V and 0 bases from J, leaving 15 bases between. The CDR3 totals 18 residues. The authors' processing: Amplified reference gene primers provided the basis for estimating nucleated cell counts. Libraries were prepared by immunoSEQ multiplex PCR; TCRdb keeps only in-frame clonotypes and omits some of them. D and trimming come from the DNA, and the V and J calls and clone size come from that table. The sample lists 170,000 or so clones; around 87% were seen once.

The sample was peripheral blood. This chain uses TRBV4-2 with TRBJ1-6, with D perhaps matching TRBD1 (6 bases). The receptor was isolated from a middle-aged man with active or convalescent COVID-19. CDR3 protein: CASSQRGQRVSYNSPLHF. The CDR3 DNA follows: TGTGCCAGCAGCCAGAGAGGACAGCGAGTCTCCTATAATTCACCCCTCCACTTT.